The T cell receptor (beta chain) described here comes from a study of lymphopenia after photon versus proton radiotherapy. Study-level results: Larger post-nadir TCR diversity loss correlated inversely with survival in deceased patients. After the lymphocyte nadir, photon-treated repertoires showed oligoclonal expansion, especially of CD8+ Temra cells.

Measured with immunoSEQ multiplex PCR; TCRdb has only the in-frame clones, and not every one. The data contain 55,000 to 70,000 clones, around 92% of them singletons. Concerning this clone: Its specificity is unknown.

V trimming: 5 bases; J trimming: 5 bases; junction bases outside the gene matches: 7. Germline CDR1 is MRHNA and CDR2 is SNTAGT. CDR3 length: 16 amino acids. This chain connects TRBV6-4 to TRBJ2-2; 11 positions agree with TRBD1. The material sequenced was peripheral blood, taken from a patient treated with photon-based radiotherapy. The sequence was collected from a woman in her 40s with cholangiocarcinoma. The CDR3 DNA reads TGTGCCAGCAGTTCCGGGACAGGGGGAGAAACCGGGGAGCTGTTTTTT. It specifies CASSSGTGGETGELFF.